What follows are 24 T cell receptor beta chains derived from one specimen sequenced in a study of cytomegalovirus exposure and HLA in healthy donors. A multiplex PCR was run with 60 Vbeta primers and 13 Jbeta primers. The method was immunoSEQ multiplex PCR; TCRdb's version includes in-frame clones alone and lacks a portion of them. The data show 150,000 to 200,000 clones, 70% to 80% seen once. Sample: PBMCs. The receptors originated from a woman between 40 and 50 years old in good health and CMV-seronegative.

This chain joins TRBV10-3 and TRBJ1-1; possibly TRBD1 for D (6 bases). V shed 3 bases and J shed 7 bases, with 6 bases lying between them. CDR3 length: 11 amino acids. The germline V gene encodes CDR1 ENHRY and CDR2 SYGVKD. CDR3 region: CAISEGGEAFF. CDR3 bases: TGTGCCATCAGTGAAGGGGGTGAAGCTTTCTTT.

The chain recombines TRBV10-2 with TRBJ1-2, with 7 bases matching TRBD1. V lost 2 bases, J lost 3 bases, and 9 bases stayed unmatched. Germline assignment: CDR1 WSHSY and CDR2 SAAADI. CDR3 length: 16 amino acids. CDR3 DNA: TGCGCCAGCAGTGAGAGGGTTGACAGGGCCCACTATGGCTACACCTTC. It encodes CASSERVDRAHYGYTF.

This clone occurred a few times. V is TRBV28 and J is TRBJ2-5; perhaps TRBD1 as D (5 bases). CDR1 and CDR2 (germline): MDHEN, SYDVKM. CDR3 size: 16 residues. V was trimmed by 5 bases and J by 4 bases, leaving 20 bases between them. CDR3 in DNA: TGTGCCAGCAGTCCTCCGTGGGCAGGGAACCCAGAGACCCAGTACTTC. Translation gives CASSPPWAGNPETQYF.

V usage is TRBV7-9 and J usage is TRBJ1-1; D remains ambiguous. The CDR3 contains 15 residues. V was pared by 5 bases and J by 0 bases, with 13 bases between. Germline CDR1 SEHNR, CDR2 FQNEAQ (reference sequence). DNA of the CDR3: TGTGCCAGCAGCACCAGACTGGAGGTGAACACTGAAGCTTTCTTT. Its protein product is CASSTRLEVNTEAFF. The complete variable domain, with remaining parts taken from reference TRBV7-9 and TRBJ1-1, reads DTGVSQNPRHKITKRGQNVTFRCDPISEHNRLYWYRQTLGQGPEFLTYFQNEAQLEKSRLLSDRFSAERPKGSFSTLEIQRTEQGDSAMYLCASSTRLEVNTEAFFGQGTRLTVV.

This CDR3 is CAWSEDRGWQTQYF. The CDR3 nucleotides are TGTGCCTGGAGTGAGGACAGGGGATGGCAGACCCAGTACTTC. V usage is TRBV30 and J usage is TRBJ2-5; 9 bases are shared with TRBD1. V shed 1 base and J 6 bases; nucleotides not matched to a gene: 6. Germline values: CDR1 GTSNPN, CDR2 SVGIG (reference sequence). The CDR3 loop spans 14 amino acids.

The gene calls are TRBV7-9 and TRBJ2-7; the match to TRBD1 covers 8 bases. V trimming: 1 base; J trimming: 5 bases; junction bases outside the gene matches: 4. This CDR3 comprises 14 residues. Looked up from germline, CDR1 is SEHNR and CDR2 is FQNEAQ (reference sequence). The CDR3 spells CASSLEQGADEQYF. The CDR3 bases are TGTGCCAGCAGCTTAGAGCAGGGGGCAGACGAGCAGTACTTC.

This clone occurred once. The chain employs TRBV5-4 and TRBJ2-1; TRBD2 matches at 7 bases. Looked up from germline, CDR1 is SGHNT and CDR2 is YYREEE (reference sequence). Trimming took 4 bases from V and 0 from J; bases not matched to a gene: 10. The CDR3 is made up of 17 amino acids. CDR3 sequence: CASSHYGTTSSYNEQFF. The CDR3 nucleotides read TGTGCCAGCAGCCATTACGGGACTACGAGCTCCTACAATGAGCAGTTCTTC.

This sequence joins TRBV28 and TRBJ2-5, with 7 bases that match TRBD2. Trimming took 4 bases from V and 1 from J; bases not matched to a gene: 6. The CDR3 length is 15 residues. CDR1 and CDR2 (germline): MDHEN, SYDVKM. In nucleotides, the CDR3 is TGTGCCAGCAGTTCCCCCCGGGGGGTCCAAGAGACCCAGTACTTC. It yields the protein CASSSPRGVQETQYF.

This rearrangement joins TRBV6-5 to TRBJ1-5; 9 positions match TRBD1. Looked up from germline, CDR1 is MNHEY and CDR2 is SVGAGI. Trimming at V came to 6 bases and at J to 1 base, leaving 4 bases not matched to a gene. This CDR3 spans 15 amino acids. CDR3 region: CASSPDRGSNQPQHF. Written as DNA, the CDR3 is TGTGCCAGCAGCCCCGACAGGGGGAGCAATCAGCCCCAGCATTTT.

The chain is built from TRBV5-1 and TRBJ2-5; 9 nucleotides line up with TRBD1. The CDR3 is 15 residues long. Germline V gives CDR1 SGHRS, CDR2 YFSETQ. Losses at the gene ends were 3 bases for V and 1 base for J; bases not matched to a gene: 4. CDR3 in DNA: TGCGCCAGCAGCTGGACGGGACAGGGCCAAGAGACCCAGTACTTC. Amino acids: CASSWTGQGQETQYF. Complete variable domain (other parts from reference TRBV5-1 and TRBJ2-5): KAGVTQTPRYLIKTRGQQVTLSCSPISGHRSVSWYQQTPGQGLQFLFEYFSETQRNKGNFPGRFSGRQFSNSRSEMNVSTLELGDSALYLCASSWTGQGQETQYFGPGTRLLVL.

The chain uses TRBV21-1 and TRBJ1-4; TRBD1, as called in the table, went unchecked against the DNA. TRBV21-1 is given as a pseudogene. This CDR3 is built from 14 residues. The CDR3 DNA reads as TGTGCCAGCAGCAAACGGGGGACAGCCGAAAAACTGTTTTTT. It translates to CASSKRGTAEKLFF.

This chain connects TRBV30 to TRBJ1-5, with D possibly being TRBD1 (6 bases). V was trimmed by 3 bases and J by 11 bases, leaving 17 bases between them. The CDR3 consists of 13 residues. Germline V gives CDR1 GTSNPN, CDR2 SVGIG (reference sequence). CDR3: CAWRSTGTGTQHF. The CDR3 DNA follows: TGTGCCTGGAGGAGTACAGGGACGGGGACCCAGCATTTT.

CDR3 in amino acids: CASSYFGGGGGNEQFF. The CDR3 nucleotides are TGTGCCAGCAGTTACTTTGGGGGCGGGGGAGGCAATGAGCAGTTCTTC. This chain links TRBV6-5 with TRBJ2-1, with a possible D match to TRBD2 (7 bases). This CDR3 is 16 amino acids long. V lost 1 base and J 6 bases, leaving 16 bases between the germline ends. CDR1 and CDR2 (germline): MNHEY, SVGAGI.

The chain combines TRBV28 with TRBJ2-2; the D is unclear. Trimming stripped 3 bases from V and 4 bases from J, with 3 bases between. This CDR3 region has 12 residues. Germline lookup yields CDR1 MDHEN and CDR2 SYDVKM. The CDR3 region has the DNA TGTGCCAGCAGTTTGAGCACCGGGGAGCTGTTTTTT. Its protein is CASSLSTGELFF.

This clone was found a few times. The CDR3 here is CASSLGASAGTDTQYF. In DNA form, the CDR3 reads TGTGCCAGCAGCTTAGGGGCTAGTGCGGGTACAGATACGCAGTATTTT. The J gene is TRBJ2-3, the V gene TRBV11-3, with a weak D call TRBD2 (5 bases). Trimming stripped 1 base from V and 3 bases from J, with 14 bases between. Germline V gene data show CDR1 as SGHNT and CDR2 as YENEEA. This CDR3 has 16 amino acids. Looking up the rest from reference TRBV11-3 and TRBJ2-3 gives the full variable domain: EAGVVQSPRYKIIEKKQPVAFWCNPISGHNTLYWYLQNLGQGPELLIRYENEEAVDDSQLPKDRFSAERLKGVDSTLKIQPAELGDSAVYLCASSLGASAGTDTQYFGPGTRLTVL.

V is TRBV28 and J is TRBJ2-7, with D tentatively TRBD2 (6 bases). This CDR3 region has 13 residues. Germline values: CDR1 MDHEN, CDR2 SYDVKM. V lost 4 bases, J lost 7 bases, and 14 bases lay in between. The CDR3 DNA reads as TGTGCCAGCAGTTCTGGAGGGGTTGGAGAGCAGTACTTC. Its protein is CASSSGGVGEQYF.

This clone was detected only once. CDR3 residues: CASSPTGVRGYTF. In DNA, the CDR3 is TGTGCCAGCAGCCCGACAGGGGTGCGAGGCTACACCTTC. V is TRBV7-8 and J is TRBJ1-2, with 8 bases lining up with TRBD1. CDR3 length: 13 residues. Trimming removed 5 bases from V and 8 bases from J; junction bases left unmatched: 7. Germline values: CDR1 SGHVS, CDR2 FQNEAQ. Together with reference TRBV7-8 and TRBJ1-2, the CDR3 gives the full variable domain: GAGVSQSPRYKVAKRGQDVALRCDPISGHVSLFWYQQALGQGPEFLTYFQNEAQLDKSGLPSDRFFAERPEGSVSTLKIQRTQQEDSAVYLCASSPTGVRGYTFGSGTRLTVV.

V usage is TRBV6-5 and J usage is TRBJ1-1; D might be TRBD1 (5 bases). With 7 bases removed from V and 6 bases from J, the gap between germline ends came to 18 bases. Germline CDR1 reads MNHEY; CDR2 reads SVGAGI. The length of the CDR3 is 14 residues. The CDR3 coding sequence is TGTGCCAGCACCATCCACGCGGGGACGGCTGAAGCTTTCTTT. As protein: CASTIHAGTAEAFF.

The CDR3 reads CASSPRDKGNTEAFF. DNA of the CDR3: TGTGCCAGCAGCCCTAGGGACAAGGGGAACACTGAAGCTTTCTTT. The genes are TRBV7-6 and TRBJ1-1, with D perhaps TRBD1 (6 bases). Germline V CDR1 and CDR2: SGHVS, FNYEAQ. The CDR3 totals 15 residues. V was shortened by 5 bases and J by 1 base, with 14 bases between the two germline ends.

The sample holds a few counts of this clone. V gene TRBV27 combines with J gene TRBJ2-6; possible D gene TRBD2, 6 bases. Germline V gene data show CDR1 as MNHEY and CDR2 as SMNVEV (reference sequence). The V end lost 1 base, the J end lost 0 bases, and 16 bases lay between the germline ends. The CDR3 covers 19 residues. The CDR3 bases are TGTGCCAGCAGTTTATTCGGGACTGACCTAATCTCTGGGGCCAACGTCCTGACTTTC. It encodes CASSLFGTDLISGANVLTF. The variable domain in full, with the rest retrieved from reference TRBV27 and TRBJ2-6, is EAQVTQNPRYLITVTGKKLTVTCSQNMNHEYMSWYRQDPGLGLRQIYYSMNVEVTDKGDVPEGYKVSRKEKRNFPLILESPSPNQTSLYFCASSLFGTDLISGANVLTFGAGSRLTVL.

This clone turned up a few times. CDR3 protein: CASSLNLDTQYF. As DNA, the CDR3 is TGTGCCAGCAGCCTTAATTTGGATACGCAGTATTTT. The chain employs TRBV7-2 and TRBJ2-3, with unresolved D. Per the germline V gene, CDR1 is SGHTA and CDR2 is FQGNSA. Trimming stripped 5 bases from V and 6 bases from J, with 9 bases between. This CDR3 comprises 12 residues.

V usage is TRBV11-3 and J usage is TRBJ2-7; a weak D match, TRBD2 (6 bases). Trimming shortened V by 3 bases and J by 6 bases, and 15 bases separated the two germline ends. The CDR3 has 14 amino acids. The V gene's germline CDR1 is SGHNT and CDR2 YENEEA. Written as DNA, the CDR3 is TGTGCCAGCAGCTTCTCTACGGGAGTGAGCGAGCAGTACTTC. Amino acids: CASSFSTGVSEQYF. The complete variable domain, with remaining parts taken from reference TRBV11-3 and TRBJ2-7, reads EAGVVQSPRYKIIEKKQPVAFWCNPISGHNTLYWYLQNLGQGPELLIRYENEEAVDDSQLPKDRFSAERLKGVDSTLKIQPAELGDSAVYLCASSFSTGVSEQYFGPGTRLTVT.

The rearrangement links TRBV2 to TRBJ1-2; 7 bases fit TRBD1. The CDR3 contains 15 residues. CDR1 is SNHLY, CDR2 FYNNEI, per germline. With V trimmed by 0 bases and J by 8 bases, 9 bases remained unmatched. The CDR3 nucleotides read TGTGCCAGCAGTGAAGCGAGACAGGGAGCAAAGGGCTACACCTTC. Protein: CASSEARQGAKGYTF.

V and J are TRBV10-3 and TRBJ1-1; TRBD1 matches at 8 bases. The CDR3 is made up of 16 amino acids. Germline V CDR1 and CDR2: ENHRY, SYGVKD. J was trimmed by 1 base and V by 6 bases; bases with no gene match: 10. This chain's CDR3 is CAIRETGAQSNTEAFF. The CDR3 DNA is TGTGCCATCAGAGAGACAGGGGCGCAGTCGAACACTGAAGCTTTCTTT.